What follows are 16 T cell receptor beta chains derived from one specimen sequenced in a study of cytomegalovirus exposure and HLA in healthy donors (TCRdb year 2017). The library came from the immunoSEQ multiplex PCR assay. The multiplex PCR relied on a mix of 60 forward primers for TCR Vbeta segments and 13 reverse primers for TCR Jbeta segments. Drawn from immuneACCESS, this table holds only the in-frame rearrangements with V and J called that TCRdb kept. Clones are partly lost; checked studies trace under half to an unresolved V gene and leave the rest unexplained. The sample table lists about 190,000 clones, about 87% of them with a count of one. 1.5% to 2% of the sample lies in the top ten. The specimen sequenced was PBMCs. Receptors were obtained from a woman aged 18-35 years in good health and CMV-seronegative.

The chain couples TRBV10-1 to TRBJ2-3, with D possibly matching TRBD2 (6 bases). V lost 2 bases to trimming and J lost 0 bases, with 15 bases between them. The CDR3 sequence is 17 residues long. Germline lookup yields CDR1 WNHNN and CDR2 SYGVQD (reference sequence). The DNA of the CDR3 is TGCGCCAGCAGTGAGAGAATAGCGGCCTCTAGCACAGATACGCAGTATTTT. This encodes CASSERIAASSTDTQYF.

This chain's CDR3 is CATGQGATDTQYF. CDR3 bases: TGTGCCACAGGACAGGGGGCAACCGATACGCAGTATTTT. The rearrangement uses TRBV25-1 and TRBJ2-3; 11 bases map to TRBD1. The ends lost 10 bases at V and 6 bases at J; junction bases unmatched: 6. Germline CDR1 is MGHDK and CDR2 is SYGVNS. CDR3 size: 13 residues.

In its sample, this clone was seen a few times. The V and J genes are TRBV5-4 and TRBJ2-2; TRBD1 aligns across 8 bases. This CDR3 is built from 15 residues. V shed 6 bases, J shed 4 bases, and the junction held 8 bases outside the gene matches. Germline values: CDR1 SGHNT, CDR2 YYREEE (reference sequence). The CDR3 spells CASTDHRGSTGELFF. As DNA, the CDR3 is TGTGCCAGCACCGACCACAGGGGGAGCACCGGGGAGCTGTTTTTT.

This clone was seen a handful of times. V and J are TRBV4-1 and TRBJ1-4; 10 bases agree with TRBD1. From germline, CDR1 is MGHRA and CDR2 YSYEKL. The CDR3 totals 14 residues. V gave up 4 bases and J gave up 5 bases; unmatched junction bases: 1. The CDR3 region has the DNA TGCGCCAGCAGCCCGGGACAGGGGAATGAAAAACTGTTTTTT. This sequence encodes CASSPGQGNEKLFF.

The chain recombines TRBV18 with TRBJ2-1, with D maybe TRBD2 (6 bases). Germline V gene data show CDR1 as KGHSH and CDR2 as LQKENI. Trimming cost V 4 bases and J 0 bases, with 16 bases left between them. The CDR3 is made up of 17 amino acids. For the CDR3, the DNA is TGTGCCAGCTCACTACCGGGACTGAGAATCTCCTACAATGAGCAGTTCTTC. This gives the protein CASSLPGLRISYNEQFF.

The V and J genes are TRBV14 and TRBJ1-2; maybe TRBD1 (5 bases). The length of the CDR3 is 12 residues. Trimming shortened V by 0 bases and J by 13 bases, and 12 bases separated the two germline ends. Looked up from germline, CDR1 is SGHDN and CDR2 is FVKESK. DNA of the CDR3: TGTGCCAGCAGCCAAGACCCAGGGATTGGCACCTTC. Translation: CASSQDPGIGTF.

As DNA, the CDR3 is TGTGCCAGCAGCTCGACAGGGGACAACTATGGCTACACCTTC. As protein: CASSSTGDNYGYTF. This chain joins TRBV7-9 and TRBJ1-2; 8 bases match TRBD1. Looked up from germline, CDR1 is SEHNR and CDR2 is FQNEAQ (reference sequence). Losses at the gene ends were 4 bases for V and 2 bases for J; bases not matched to a gene: 3. There are 14 residues in the CDR3.

CDR3 residues: CSVENRLAISTQYF. The CDR3 nucleotides read TGCAGCGTTGAGAACCGACTAGCGATAAGTACGCAGTATTTT. V usage is TRBV29-1 and J usage is TRBJ2-3; 8 bases are shared with TRBD2. Germline CDR1 and CDR2: SQVTM and ANQGSEA. The junction had 10 bases not matched to a gene; V was cut back by 3 bases and J by 8 bases. The CDR3 has 14 residues.

The V call is TRBV7-2, the J call TRBJ2-7, with TRBD1 matching over 7 bases. This CDR3 contains 14 residues. Germline-derived CDR1 and CDR2 are SGHTA and FQGNSA. Trimming at V came to 6 bases and at J to 0 bases, leaving 5 bases not matched to a gene. CDR3 coding DNA: TGTGCCAGCAGTCAACAGGGGACCTCCTACGAGCAGTACTTC. It encodes CASSQQGTSYEQYF.

The J gene is TRBJ2-1, the V gene TRBV2; weak D call: TRBD2 (5 bases). The germline V gene has CDR1 SNHLY and CDR2 FYNNEI. The CDR3 covers 14 residues. V was cut by 4 bases and J by 7 bases, with 14 bases left in between. The CDR3 DNA sequence: TGTGCCAGCAGTGCTAGCCCCCCGGGAAATGAGCAGTTCTTC. Its translation: CASSASPPGNEQFF. The complete variable domain, with remaining parts taken from reference TRBV2 and TRBJ2-1, reads EPEVTQTPSHQVTQMGQEVILRCVPISNHLYFYWYRQILGQKVEFLVSFYNNEISEKSEIFDDQFSVERPDGSNFTLKIRSTKLEDSAMYFCASSASPPGNEQFFGPGTRLTVL.

The rearrangement joins TRBV4-1 to TRBJ2-3; 7 nucleotides agree with TRBD2. Trimming removed 0 bases from V and 4 bases from J; junction bases left unmatched: 4. Germline V gene sequence: CDR1 MGHRA, CDR2 YSYEKL. The CDR3 has 15 residues. The CDR3 sequence is CASSQETSRPDTQYF. DNA of the CDR3: TGCGCCAGCAGCCAAGAGACTAGCCGACCAGATACGCAGTATTTT.

This chain uses TRBV6-5 with TRBJ2-7; 8 nucleotides align to TRBD1. Looked up from germline, CDR1 is MNHEY and CDR2 is SVGAGI. Losses at the gene ends were 6 bases for V and 5 bases for J; bases not matched to a gene: 9. The CDR3 is 14 residues long. In DNA form, the CDR3 reads TGTGCCAGCAGCCTAGACAGGGGTTCCGACGAGCAGTACTTC. Protein: CASSLDRGSDEQYF.

This clone was detected a few times. This chain joins TRBV6-4 and TRBJ2-3; 14 nucleotides agree with TRBD2. Germline CDR1 MRHNA, CDR2 SNTAGT. This CDR3 is built from 16 residues. With 3 bases clipped from V and 6 bases from J, the junction kept 5 bases outside the gene matches. The CDR3 reads CASSESGTSGGDTQYF. DNA of the CDR3: TGTGCCAGCAGTGAGTCCGGGACTAGCGGGGGTGATACGCAGTATTTT.

The V gene is TRBV6-1, the J gene TRBJ2-1; 9 nucleotides align to TRBD2. Germline values: CDR1 MNHNS, CDR2 SASEGT. V shed 2 bases, J shed 4 bases, and the junction held 6 bases outside the gene matches. The CDR3 is made up of 16 amino acids. Here the CDR3 reads CASSERGGGAYNEQFF. The CDR3 nucleotides are TGTGCCAGCAGTGAACGGGGCGGGGGGGCTTACAATGAGCAGTTCTTC.

The genes are TRBV5-8 and TRBJ2-2, with D possibly being TRBD2 (6 bases). The CDR3 is made up of 17 amino acids. Trimming cost V 0 bases and J 4 bases, with 16 bases left between them. Germline values: CDR1 SGHTS, CDR2 YDEGEE. CDR3 DNA: TGTGCCAGCAGCTTGGGGCCAGGGACTCTGGGCACCGGGGAGCTGTTTTTT. It translates to CASSLGPGTLGTGELFF.

This chain links TRBV10-3 with TRBJ2-7, with D hard to call. CDR3 length: 13 amino acids. Trimming stripped 4 bases from V and 2 bases from J, with 9 bases between. Germline values: CDR1 ENHRY, CDR2 SYGVKD. The CDR3 spells CAISGRIAYEQYF. In nucleotides, the CDR3 is TGTGCCATCAGTGGTAGAATTGCCTACGAGCAGTACTTC.